Below, 21 T cell receptor beta chains from the same sample are listed, as sequenced in a study of blood T cell repertoires in COVID-19. The method was immunoSEQ multiplex PCR; TCRdb's version includes in-frame clones alone and lacks a portion of them. Of approximately 180,000 clones listed, more than 75% are singletons. Source material: peripheral blood. These receptors were collected from a human donor in a cohort sampled during active COVID-19.

The gene calls are TRBV28 and TRBJ1-2; 10 bases are a match to TRBD1. The CDR3 totals 17 residues. V dropped 6 bases and J dropped 2; count of bases not matched to a gene: 12. Germline CDR1 MDHEN, CDR2 SYDVKM. The CDR3 here is CASSNSWTGGTNYGYTF. The CDR3 coding sequence is TGTGCCAGCAGCAATTCGTGGACAGGGGGAACCAACTATGGCTACACCTTC.

The V gene is TRBV10-3, the J gene TRBJ1-3; the D gene is possibly TRBD1 (6 bases). This CDR3 contains 12 residues. Germline V CDR1 and CDR2: ENHRY, SYGVKD. Between the trimmed V and J ends, which lost 11 bases and 2 bases, there was a span of 10 bases. This chain's CDR3 is CASQGPGNTIYF. In nucleotides, the CDR3 is TGTGCCTCACAGGGACCTGGAAACACCATATATTTT.

This sequence joins TRBV9 and TRBJ2-1; the D gene is possibly TRBD2 (6 bases). The CDR3 has 16 amino acids. Germline-derived CDR1 and CDR2 are SGDLS and YYNGEE. V lost 0 bases and J 0 bases, leaving 10 bases between the germline ends. The CDR3 nucleotides read TGTGCCAGCAGCGTAGATGGGGGGAGCTCCTACAATGAGCAGTTCTTC. Amino acids: CASSVDGGSSYNEQFF.

The gene calls are TRBV12-1 and TRBJ2-7; the D segment call TRBD2 is taken from the table without a DNA check. TRBV12-1 is an annotated pseudogene. CDR3 length: 15 residues. The CDR3 spells CASTSPRRERYEQYF. The CDR3 nucleotides read TGTGCCAGCACCTCCCCCCGGCGGGAGCGGTACGAGCAGTACTTC.

This rearrangement joins TRBV7-9 to TRBJ2-5; D possibly corresponds to TRBD2 (6 bases). The germline CDR1 and CDR2 sequences are SEHNR and FQNEAQ (reference sequence). CDR3 size: 13 residues. Trimming removed 7 bases at V and 4 bases at J, with 13 bases between. CDR3 nucleotide sequence: TGTGCCAGCACCTACGGAGGGCCAGAGACCCAGTACTTC. This encodes CASTYGGPETQYF.

The chain employs TRBV5-1 and TRBJ1-1; no firm D call. Trimming cost V 0 bases and J 1 base, with 4 bases left between them. The CDR3 has 13 residues. Germline V gene sequence: CDR1 SGHRS, CDR2 YFSETQ. CDR3 coding DNA: TGCGCCAGCAGCTTGGACACGAACACTGAAGCTTTCTTT. Its translation: CASSLDTNTEAFF.

The J gene is TRBJ2-2, the V gene TRBV15, with no clear D. The CDR3 is 12 residues long. V was cut by 3 bases and J by 4 bases, with 3 bases left in between. Germline V lookup: CDR1 LNHNV, CDR2 YYDKDF (reference sequence). For the CDR3, the DNA is TGTGCCACCAGCAGGGCCACCGGGGAGCTGTTTTTT. The encoded protein is CATSRATGELFF.

The J gene is TRBJ1-2, the V gene TRBV28, with 12 bases identical to TRBD1. V gave up 2 bases and J gave up 8 bases; unmatched junction bases: 21. The length of the CDR3 is 20 residues. CDR1 MDHEN and CDR2 SYDVKM come from the germline V gene. The CDR3, as DNA: TGTGCCAGCAGTTTAAATGCCCTACTCGGGACAGGGGGCGCCAGCCGCGGCTACACCTTC. Its translation: CASSLNALLGTGGASRGYTF.

The chain joins TRBV18 to TRBJ2-5, with a weak D call TRBD1 (6 bases). Germline-derived CDR1 and CDR2 are KGHSH and LQKENI. This CDR3 comprises 13 residues. The ends were cut back, 2 bases at V and 2 bases at J, with 6 bases in the middle. Here the CDR3 reads CASSPGTQETQYF. The CDR3 DNA is TGTGCCAGCTCACCAGGGACACAAGAGACCCAGTACTTC.

A few counts support this clone. The chain recombines TRBV5-8 with TRBJ2-1; 9 bases align to TRBD1. J gave up 6 bases and V 0 bases, and 4 bases lay outside the gene matches. The germline V gene encodes CDR1 SGHTS and CDR2 YDEGEE. CDR3 length equals 15 residues. CDR3 sequence reads: CASSLGDRARNEQFF. The CDR3 DNA follows: TGTGCCAGCAGCTTGGGGGACAGGGCCCGCAATGAGCAGTTCTTC.

This clone was counted a single time. This chain uses TRBV11-2 with TRBJ2-5, with D perhaps TRBD2 (7 bases). V shed 0 bases and J shed 11 bases, with 19 bases lying between them. The CDR3 has 15 residues. Looked up from germline, CDR1 is SGHAT and CDR2 is FQNNGV. The CDR3 loop is CASSLEGGLVRHQYF. The CDR3, as DNA: TGTGCCAGCAGCTTAGAGGGGGGGCTAGTGCGGCATCAGTACTTC. Variable domain in full (rest from reference TRBV11-2 and TRBJ2-5): EAGVAQSPRYKIIEKRQSVAFWCNPISGHATLYWYQQILGQGPKLLIQFQNNGVVDDSQLPKDRFSAERLKGVDSTLKIQPAKLEDSAVYLCASSLEGGLVRHQYFGPGTRLLVL.

This clone was observed a single time. The chain is built from TRBV19 and TRBJ2-6; 7 bases are shared with TRBD1. V gave up 4 bases and J gave up 0 bases; unmatched junction bases: 3. The CDR3 length is 16 residues. Germline values: CDR1 LNHDA, CDR2 SQIVND (reference sequence). In DNA form, the CDR3 reads TGTGCCAGTAGTAGGGGGACAGCCTCTGGGGCCAACGTCCTGACTTTC. Protein product: CASSRGTASGANVLTF.

This rearrangement joins TRBV1 to TRBJ2-1; the table's D call, TRBD2, has no DNA check behind it. TRBV1 corresponds to a pseudogene. The CDR3 sequence is 15 residues long. DNA of the CDR3: TGCACCAGCAGCCAACCGGGACTGTCCTACAATGAGCAGTTCTTC. Its translation is CTSSQPGLSYNEQFF.

V usage is TRBV5-4 and J usage is TRBJ2-5; 13 bases line up with TRBD2. The ends lost 4 bases at V and 5 bases at J; junction bases unmatched: 5. The CDR3 sequence is 15 residues long. Per the germline V gene, CDR1 is SGHNT and CDR2 is YYREEE (reference sequence). The DNA of the CDR3 is TGTGCCAGCAGCACGACTAGCGGGGGGAGTGAGACCCAGTACTTC. Protein: CASSTTSGGSETQYF.

The table lists this clone with a few counts. V and J are TRBV5-6 and TRBJ1-1; D call uncertain. CDR1 and CDR2 from the germline V gene are SGHDT and YYEEEE. The CDR3 spans 13 residues. The germline V and J ends were trimmed by 0 bases and 4 bases, with 7 bases remaining between them. CDR3 loop: CASSLVTSTEAFF. In DNA, the CDR3 is TGTGCCAGCAGCTTGGTGACATCCACTGAAGCTTTCTTT.

V gene TRBV10-2 combines with J gene TRBJ1-2; the D is unclear. The V gene lost 3 bases and the J gene lost 4 bases, with 18 bases spanning the gap. CDR1 is WSHSY, CDR2 SAAADI, per germline. This CDR3 is built from 16 residues. CDR3 sequence reads: CASSESDVGYAYGYTF. The DNA for the CDR3 is TGCGCCAGCAGTGAAAGCGACGTCGGGTATGCCTATGGCTACACCTTC.

The gene calls are TRBV2 and TRBJ2-7, with TRBD1 identical over 8 bases. Trimming at V came to 2 bases and at J to 4 bases, leaving 7 bases not matched to a gene. Per the germline V gene, CDR1 is SNHLY and CDR2 is FYNNEI. The CDR3 extends over 15 amino acids. The CDR3 DNA is TGTGCCAGCAGTGAATCCCGGACAGGGTCTTACGAGCAGTACTTC. Its translation is CASSESRTGSYEQYF.

The chain recombines TRBV13 with TRBJ2-3; maybe TRBD2 (6 bases). The V end lost 3 bases, the J end lost 0 bases, and 10 bases lay between the germline ends. The CDR3 contains 15 residues. Germline CDR1 and CDR2: PRHDT and FYEKMQ (reference sequence). CDR3 protein: CASSFGGLSTDTQYF. The CDR3 region has the DNA TGTGCCAGCAGCTTCGGGGGACTTAGCACAGATACGCAGTATTTT.

This chain connects TRBV7-2 to TRBJ1-2, with TRBD1 identical over 12 bases. The V gene's germline CDR1 is SGHTA and CDR2 FQGNSA. V lost 1 base to trimming and J lost 4 bases; unmatched junction nucleotides: 10. The CDR3 sequence is 18 residues long. CDR3 bases: TGTGCCAGCAGCTTAGTTTCCCGGGACAGGGGGCCTACCTATGGCTACACCTTC. Its translation: CASSLVSRDRGPTYGYTF.

This clone was seen more than once but under ten times. This chain links TRBV4-2 with TRBJ1-5, with a weak D call TRBD1 (6 bases). Trimming cost V 4 bases and J 2 bases, with 15 bases left between them. Germline CDR1 LGHNA, CDR2 YNFKEQ. This CDR3 region has 16 residues. The CDR3 sequence is CASSRTGWPGNQPQHF. The CDR3 nucleotides are TGTGCCAGCAGCCGTACAGGGTGGCCGGGCAATCAGCCCCAGCATTTT.

J is TRBJ2-3 and V is TRBV9, with 7 bases fitting TRBD1. From germline, CDR1 is SGDLS and CDR2 YYNGEE. V was clipped by 1 base and J by 4 bases; unmatched bases: 12. The CDR3 sequence is 17 residues long. The CDR3 loop is CASSVSPRQGPPDTQYF. The CDR3 DNA sequence: TGTGCCAGCAGCGTAAGCCCCAGACAGGGTCCCCCAGATACGCAGTATTTT.